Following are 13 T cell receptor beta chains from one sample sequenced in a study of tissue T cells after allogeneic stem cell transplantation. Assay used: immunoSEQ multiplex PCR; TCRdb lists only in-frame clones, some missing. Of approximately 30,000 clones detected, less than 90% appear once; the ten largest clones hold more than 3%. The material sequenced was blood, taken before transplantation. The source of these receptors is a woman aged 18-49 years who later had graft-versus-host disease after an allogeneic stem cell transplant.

CDR3 region: CASRGTSGGYEQFF. CDR3 nucleotides: TGTGCCAGCAGAGGGACTAGCGGGGGCTATGAGCAGTTCTTC. J is TRBJ2-1 and V is TRBV2; 14 positions agree with TRBD2. V lost 6 bases and J lost 8; bases outside the gene matches: 3. This CDR3 comprises 14 residues. Looked up from germline, CDR1 is SNHLY and CDR2 is FYNNEI.

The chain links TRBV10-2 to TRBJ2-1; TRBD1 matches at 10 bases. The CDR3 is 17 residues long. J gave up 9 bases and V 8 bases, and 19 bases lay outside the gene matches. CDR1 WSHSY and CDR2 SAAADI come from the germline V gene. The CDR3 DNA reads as TGCGCCAGCTGTCGGGGCCGACACGGGACAGGGGAAATTGAGCAGTTCTTC. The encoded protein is CASCRGRHGTGEIEQFF.

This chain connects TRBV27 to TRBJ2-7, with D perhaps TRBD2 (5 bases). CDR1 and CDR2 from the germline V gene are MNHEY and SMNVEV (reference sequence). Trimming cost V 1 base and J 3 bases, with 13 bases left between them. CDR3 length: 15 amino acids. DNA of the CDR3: TGTGCCAGCAGTTTATGGTCCGGAGGCAGCTACGAGCAGTACTTC. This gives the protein CASSLWSGGSYEQYF.

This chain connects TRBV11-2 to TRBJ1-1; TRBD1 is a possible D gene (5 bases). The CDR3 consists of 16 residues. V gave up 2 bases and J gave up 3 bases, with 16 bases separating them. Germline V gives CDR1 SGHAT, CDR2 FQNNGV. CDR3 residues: CASSLSAGLRDTEAFF. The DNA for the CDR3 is TGTGCCAGCAGCTTAAGTGCAGGGCTGAGGGACACTGAAGCTTTCTTT.

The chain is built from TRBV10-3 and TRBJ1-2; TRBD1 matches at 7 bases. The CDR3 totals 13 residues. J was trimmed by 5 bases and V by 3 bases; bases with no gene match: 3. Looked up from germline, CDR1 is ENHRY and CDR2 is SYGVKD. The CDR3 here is CAISDDRAYGYTF. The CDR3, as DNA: TGTGCCATCAGTGACGACAGGGCTTATGGCTACACCTTC.

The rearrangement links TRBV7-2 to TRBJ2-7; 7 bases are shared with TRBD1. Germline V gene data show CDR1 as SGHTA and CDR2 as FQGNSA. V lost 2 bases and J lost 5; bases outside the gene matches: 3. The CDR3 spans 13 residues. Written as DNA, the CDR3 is TGTGCCAGCAGCTTAAAGGGGGCTCACGAGCAGTACTTC. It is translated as CASSLKGAHEQYF.

In nucleotides, the CDR3 is TGTGCCATCAGTGAGTCTAGGGCTAGCGGGGACTACAATGAGCAGTTCTTC. It specifies CAISESRASGDYNEQFF. The chain couples TRBV10-3 to TRBJ2-1; 9 bases line up with TRBD2. The trim removed 0 bases at V and 3 bases at J, leaving 6 bases unmatched. Germline assignment: CDR1 ENHRY and CDR2 SYGVKD. The CDR3 has 17 residues.

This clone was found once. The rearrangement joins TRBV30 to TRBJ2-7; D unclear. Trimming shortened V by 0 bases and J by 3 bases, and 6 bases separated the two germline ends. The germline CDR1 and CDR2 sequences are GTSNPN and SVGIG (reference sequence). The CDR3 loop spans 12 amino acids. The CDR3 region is CAWSVLNYEQYF. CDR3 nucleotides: TGTGCCTGGAGTGTCTTGAACTACGAGCAGTACTTC.

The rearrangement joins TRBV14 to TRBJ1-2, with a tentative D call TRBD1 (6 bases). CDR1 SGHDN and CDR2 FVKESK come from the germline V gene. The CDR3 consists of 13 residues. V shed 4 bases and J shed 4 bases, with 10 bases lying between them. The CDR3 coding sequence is TGTGCCAGCAGCCGGACAGAAATCTATGGCTACACCTTC. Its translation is CASSRTEIYGYTF.

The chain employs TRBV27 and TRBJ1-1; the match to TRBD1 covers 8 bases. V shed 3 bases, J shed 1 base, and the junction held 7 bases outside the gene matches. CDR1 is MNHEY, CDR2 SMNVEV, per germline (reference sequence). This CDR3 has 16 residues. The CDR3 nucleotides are TGTGCCAGCAGTTTTCGGATCAGGGGGCGGAACACTGAAGCTTTCTTT. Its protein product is CASSFRIRGRNTEAFF.

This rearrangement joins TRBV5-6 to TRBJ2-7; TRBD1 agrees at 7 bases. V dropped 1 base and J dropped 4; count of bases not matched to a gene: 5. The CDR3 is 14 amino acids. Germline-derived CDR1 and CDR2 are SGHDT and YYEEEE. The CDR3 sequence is CASSLITGEYEQYF. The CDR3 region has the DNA TGTGCCAGCAGCTTGATCACAGGGGAATACGAGCAGTACTTC.

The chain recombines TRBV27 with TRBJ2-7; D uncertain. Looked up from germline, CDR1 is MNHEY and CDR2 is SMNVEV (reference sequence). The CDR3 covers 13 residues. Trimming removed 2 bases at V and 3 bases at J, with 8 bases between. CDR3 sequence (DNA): TGTGCCAGCAGTTTACTCCCAGGCTACGAGCAGTACTTC. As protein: CASSLLPGYEQYF.

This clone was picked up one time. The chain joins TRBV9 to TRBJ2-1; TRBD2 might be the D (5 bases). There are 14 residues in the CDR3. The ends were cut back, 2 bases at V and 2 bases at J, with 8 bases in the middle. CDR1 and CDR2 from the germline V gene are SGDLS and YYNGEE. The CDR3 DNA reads TGTGCCAGCAGCGTTGAGGGAGCCTACAATGAGCAGTTCTTC. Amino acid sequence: CASSVEGAYNEQFF.